The 9 T cell receptor beta chains below were found in one sample sequenced in a study of vaccination effects on CD4 cells after COVID-19. These receptors' antigens are unknown. Using viral peptide pools, the ViraFEST assay grew out antigen-specific CD4+ T cells prior to sequencing. The authors isolated CD4+ T cells after approximately 9 days of culture. All study participants received two doses of BNT162b2 or mRNA-1273 vaccine. Data came from immunoSEQ multiplex PCR; TCRdb stores just in-frame clones and leaves some out. The sample yields about 28,000 clones, over 65% seen once. This specimen consisted of CD4+ T cells from PBMCs cultured with HCoV-NL63 spike peptides, obtained after COVID-19 vaccination. Receptors originate from a human donor who received a COVID-19 vaccine.

The J gene is TRBJ2-7, the V gene TRBV10-2; the D gene is possibly TRBD2 (6 bases). Between the trimmed V and J ends, which lost 4 bases and 4 bases, there was a span of 11 bases. This CDR3 has 13 amino acids. The germline V gene encodes CDR1 WSHSY and CDR2 SAAADI. CDR3 coding DNA: TGCGCCAGCAGTGGACCGGGAGCTTACGAGCAGTACTTC. Its translation: CASSGPGAYEQYF.

V usage is TRBV7-2 and J usage is TRBJ1-6; D perhaps matches TRBD1 (6 bases). The V and J ends lost 1 base and 7 bases respectively, with 20 bases between them. This CDR3 region has 18 residues. Germline values: CDR1 SGHTA, CDR2 FQGNSA. CDR3 DNA sequence: TGTGCCAGCAGCTTAGATATTGGAACAGGGACACTAAATTCACCCCTCCACTTT. Translating gives CASSLDIGTGTLNSPLHF.

The rearrangement links TRBV5-4 to TRBJ2-5, with 7 positions matching TRBD1. This CDR3 is 13 amino acids long. Germline trimming cut 5 bases from V and 7 bases from J; bases unmatched to any gene: 8. Germline CDR1 SGHNT, CDR2 YYREEE (reference sequence). CDR3 protein: CASSTTGMVTQYF. CDR3 DNA: TGTGCCAGCAGTACGACAGGGATGGTGACCCAGTACTTC.

This chain uses TRBV7-9 with TRBJ2-2; no clear D gene. Deletions cut 7 bases from V and 10 bases from J, with 10 bases between. Germline V gene lookup returns CDR1 SEHNR and CDR2 FQNEAQ (reference sequence). CDR3 size: 11 residues. Written as DNA, the CDR3 is TGTGCCAGCACCCTTGAGGAGGAGCTGTTTTTT. Protein: CASTLEEELFF. Using reference TRBV7-9 and TRBJ2-2 for the parts outside the CDR3, the full variable domain is DTGVSQNPRHKITKRGQNVTFRCDPISEHNRLYWYRQTLGQGPEFLTYFQNEAQLEKSRLLSDRFSAERPKGSFSTLEIQRTEQGDSAMYLCASTLEEELFFGEGSRLTVL.

This chain links TRBV11-2 with TRBJ1-6; perhaps TRBD1 as D (5 bases). The length of the CDR3 is 17 residues. CDR1 is SGHAT and CDR2 is FQNNGV in the germline V gene. V was pared by 1 base and J by 5 bases, with 15 bases between. The CDR3 sequence is CASSLGYRTPNNSPLHF. The CDR3 region has the DNA TGTGCCAGCAGCTTAGGGTACAGGACACCGAATAATTCACCCCTCCACTTT.

The rearrangement uses TRBV6-6 and TRBJ1-3; no clear D. Germline V gene lookup returns CDR1 MNHNY and CDR2 SVGAGI (reference sequence). The CDR3 is made up of 11 amino acids. CDR3 nucleotides: TGTGCGAGTAACTCTGGAAACACCATATATTTT. Protein product: CASNSGNTIYF.

This clone has a handful of counts. V gene TRBV5-1 combines with J gene TRBJ1-2, with D unresolved. The CDR3 loop spans 14 amino acids. Trimming removed 0 bases from V and 1 base from J, with 7 bases in between. Germline V gene data show CDR1 as SGHRS and CDR2 as YFSETQ. DNA for the CDR3: TGCGCCAGCAGCTTGGACAGTAGTAACTATGGCTACACCTTC. Residues: CASSLDSSNYGYTF. Drawing the rest from reference TRBV5-1 and TRBJ1-2, the complete variable domain is KAGVTQTPRYLIKTRGQQVTLSCSPISGHRSVSWYQQTPGQGLQFLFEYFSETQRNKGNFPGRFSGRQFSNSRSEMNVSTLELGDSALYLCASSLDSSNYGYTFGSGTRLTVV.

This rearrangement joins TRBV5-4 to TRBJ2-7; D is ambiguous. Per the germline V gene, CDR1 is SGHNT and CDR2 is YYREEE (reference sequence). The CDR3 length is 12 residues. Trimming shortened V by 5 bases and J by 4 bases, and 10 bases separated the two germline ends. CDR3 bases: TGTGCCAGCAGTTCGACTGCTTACGAGCAGTACTTC. This encodes CASSSTAYEQYF. Combining the CDR3 with reference TRBV5-4 and TRBJ2-7 gives the whole variable domain ETGVTQSPTHLIKTRGQQVTLRCSSQSGHNTVSWYQQALGQGPQFIFQYYREEENGRGNFPPRFSGLQFPNYSSELNVNALELDDSALYLCASSSTAYEQYFGPGTRLTVT.

The chain is built from TRBV6-5 and TRBJ1-2, with D hard to call. Per the germline V gene, CDR1 is MNHEY and CDR2 is SVGAGI. The V and J ends lost 6 bases and 2 bases respectively, with 10 bases between them. This CDR3 spans 13 amino acids. The CDR3 reads CASRPTVNYGYTF. In DNA, the CDR3 is TGTGCCAGCAGACCTACAGTGAACTATGGCTACACCTTC.